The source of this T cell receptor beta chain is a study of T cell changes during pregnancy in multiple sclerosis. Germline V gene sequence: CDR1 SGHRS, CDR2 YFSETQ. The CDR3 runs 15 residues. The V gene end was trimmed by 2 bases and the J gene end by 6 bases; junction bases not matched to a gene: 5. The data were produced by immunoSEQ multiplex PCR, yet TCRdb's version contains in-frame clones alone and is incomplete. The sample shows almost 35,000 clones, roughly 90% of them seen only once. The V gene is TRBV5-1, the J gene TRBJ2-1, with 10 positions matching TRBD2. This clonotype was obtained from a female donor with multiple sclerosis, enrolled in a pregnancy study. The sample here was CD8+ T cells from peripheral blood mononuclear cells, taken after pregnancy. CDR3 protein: CASSFGLAASNEQFF. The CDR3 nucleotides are TGCGCCAGCAGCTTCGGACTAGCGGCTAGCAATGAGCAGTTCTTC.